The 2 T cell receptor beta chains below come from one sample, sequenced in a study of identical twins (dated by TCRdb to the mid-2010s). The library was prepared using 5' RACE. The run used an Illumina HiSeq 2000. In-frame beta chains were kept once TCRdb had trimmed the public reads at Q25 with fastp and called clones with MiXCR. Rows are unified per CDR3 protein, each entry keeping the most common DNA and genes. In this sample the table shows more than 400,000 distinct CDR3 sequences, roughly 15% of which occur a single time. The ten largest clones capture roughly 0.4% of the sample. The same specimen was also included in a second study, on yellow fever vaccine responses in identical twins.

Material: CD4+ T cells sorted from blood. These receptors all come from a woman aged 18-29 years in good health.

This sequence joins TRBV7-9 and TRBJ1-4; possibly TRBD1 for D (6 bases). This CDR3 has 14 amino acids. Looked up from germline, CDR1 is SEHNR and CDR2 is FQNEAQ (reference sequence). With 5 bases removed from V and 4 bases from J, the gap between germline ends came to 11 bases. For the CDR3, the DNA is TGTGCCAGCAGCCTGGACAGCGATAATGAAAAACTGTTTTTT. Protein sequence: CASSLDSDNEKLFF.

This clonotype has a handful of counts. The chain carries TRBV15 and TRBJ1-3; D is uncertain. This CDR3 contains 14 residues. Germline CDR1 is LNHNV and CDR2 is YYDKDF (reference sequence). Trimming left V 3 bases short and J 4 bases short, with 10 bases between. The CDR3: CATSRRDGGNTIYF. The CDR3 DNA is TGTGCCACCAGCAGGAGGGATGGAGGAAACACCATATATTTT.